These 2 T cell receptor beta chains originate from one sample sequenced in a study of blood T cell repertoires in COVID-19. Assay: immunoSEQ multiplex PCR; the TCRdb copy retains only in-frame clones and omits some. Of about 310,000 clones listed, around 91% are singletons. The material sequenced was PBMCs or T cells enriched from blood (not recorded which). Source of these receptors: a woman aged 40 to 55 who had recovered from COVID-19.

This clone has only one observation. J is TRBJ1-2 and V is TRBV6-2 or TRBV6-3, with D possibly matching TRBD1 (5 bases). Per germline, CDR1 MNHEY and CDR2 SVGEGT. The V and J ends lost 5 bases and 6 bases respectively, with 13 bases between them. This CDR3 has 13 amino acids. This CDR3 reads CASSMRQTDGYTF. Here the CDR3 DNA reads TGTGCCAGCAGTATGCGACAGACTGATGGCTACACCTTC.

The chain carries TRBV25-1 and TRBJ1-4, with D tentatively TRBD1 (6 bases). From germline, CDR1 is MGHDK and CDR2 SYGVNS. V lost 0 bases and J 4 bases, leaving 12 bases between the germline ends. The CDR3 covers 16 residues. CDR3 sequence: CASSEYRGGDNEKLFF. The CDR3 DNA reads TGTGCCAGCAGTGAATATAGGGGGGGTGATAATGAAAAACTGTTTTTT.